This T cell receptor (beta chain) was found in a study of T cells in Graves' hyperthyroidism and ophthalmopathy. RNA transcripts yielded amplified TCR beta CDR3 regions. First-round RT-PCR of the TCR CDR3 relied on the HTBI primer set. From the multiplex PCR reads, TCRdb called clonotypes with MiXCR, one entry per CDR3 protein. The table records about 640,000 distinct CDR3 sequences, roughly 20% of them present only once. This clonotype was counted only a few times. Looked up from germline, CDR1 is LGHNA and CDR2 is YNFKEQ. CDR3 size: 14 residues. V lost 1 base, J lost 0 bases, and 6 bases lay in between.

This sequence originates from a man aged 25-40 years with Graves' ophthalmopathy. This sequence joins TRBV4-2 and TRBJ1-2, with D hard to call. Sample: blood. CDR3 protein: CASSQGLANYGYTF. The CDR3 nucleotides read TGTGCCAGCAGCCAAGGGCTGGCTAACTATGGCTACACCTTC.